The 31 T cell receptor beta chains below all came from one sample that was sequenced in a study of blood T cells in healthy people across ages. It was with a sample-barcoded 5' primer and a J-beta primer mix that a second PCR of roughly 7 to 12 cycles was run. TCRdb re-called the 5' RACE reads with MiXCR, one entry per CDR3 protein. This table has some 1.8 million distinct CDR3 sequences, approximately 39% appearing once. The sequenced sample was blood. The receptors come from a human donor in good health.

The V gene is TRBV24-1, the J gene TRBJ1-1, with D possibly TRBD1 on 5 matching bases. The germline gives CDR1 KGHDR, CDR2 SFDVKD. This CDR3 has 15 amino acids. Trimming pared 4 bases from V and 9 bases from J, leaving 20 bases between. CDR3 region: CATSESGRLGHKAFF. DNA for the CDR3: TGTGCCACCAGTGAGTCGGGACGTTTAGGCCACAAAGCTTTCTTT.

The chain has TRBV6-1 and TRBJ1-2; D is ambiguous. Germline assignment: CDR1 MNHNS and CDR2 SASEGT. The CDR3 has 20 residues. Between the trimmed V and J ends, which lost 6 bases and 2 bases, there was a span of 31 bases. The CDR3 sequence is CASSHTEFAGLNAGNYGYTF. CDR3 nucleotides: TGTGCCAGCAGCCATACGGAGTTTGCTGGACTAAACGCCGGGAACTATGGCTACACCTTC.

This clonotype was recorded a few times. CDR3 amino acids: CATSDSGGFREQFF. CDR3 coding DNA: TGTGCCACCAGTGATTCAGGGGGATTTCGTGAGCAGTTCTTC. The V gene is TRBV24-1, the J gene TRBJ2-1; 7 bases are shared with TRBD1. Per the germline V gene, CDR1 is KGHDR and CDR2 is SFDVKD. V lost 2 bases, J lost 9 bases, and 6 bases stayed unmatched. This CDR3 is 14 amino acids long.

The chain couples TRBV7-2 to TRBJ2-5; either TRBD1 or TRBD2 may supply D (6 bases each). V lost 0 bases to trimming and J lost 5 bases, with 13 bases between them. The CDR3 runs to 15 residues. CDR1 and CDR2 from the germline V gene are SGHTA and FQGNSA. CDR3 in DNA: TGTGCCAGCAGCTTAGCCGGTGGGGGGCCGGAGACCCAGTACTTC. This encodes CASSLAGGGPETQYF.

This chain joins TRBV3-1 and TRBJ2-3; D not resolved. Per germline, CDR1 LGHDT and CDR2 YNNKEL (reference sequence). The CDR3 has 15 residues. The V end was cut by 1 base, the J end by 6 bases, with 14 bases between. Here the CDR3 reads CASSQVGPNTDTQYF. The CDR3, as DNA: TGTGCCAGCAGCCAAGTAGGGCCTAACACTGATACGCAGTATTTT.

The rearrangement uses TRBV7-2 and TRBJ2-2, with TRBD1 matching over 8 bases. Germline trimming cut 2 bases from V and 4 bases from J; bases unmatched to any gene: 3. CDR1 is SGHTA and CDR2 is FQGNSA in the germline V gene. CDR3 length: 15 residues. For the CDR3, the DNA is TGTGCCAGCAGCTTATTCGGACAGGGCACCGGGGAGCTGTTTTTT. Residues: CASSLFGQGTGELFF.

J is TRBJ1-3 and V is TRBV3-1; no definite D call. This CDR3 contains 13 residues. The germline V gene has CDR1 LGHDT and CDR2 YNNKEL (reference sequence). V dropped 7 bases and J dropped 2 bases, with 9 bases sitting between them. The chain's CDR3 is CASINDAGNTIYF. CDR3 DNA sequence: TGTGCCAGCATAAACGATGCTGGAAACACCATATATTTT.

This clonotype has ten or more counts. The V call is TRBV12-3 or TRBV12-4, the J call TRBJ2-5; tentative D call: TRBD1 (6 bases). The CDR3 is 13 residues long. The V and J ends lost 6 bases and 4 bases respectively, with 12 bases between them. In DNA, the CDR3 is TGTGCCAGCAGGTTACAGGGACGAGAGACCCAGTACTTC. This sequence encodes CASRLQGRETQYF.

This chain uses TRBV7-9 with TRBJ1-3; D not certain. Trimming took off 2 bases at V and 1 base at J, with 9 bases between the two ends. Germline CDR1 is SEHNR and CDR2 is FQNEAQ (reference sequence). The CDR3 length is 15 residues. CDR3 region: CASSLTGTSGNTIYF. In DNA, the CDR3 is TGTGCCAGCAGCTTAACTGGCACATCTGGAAACACCATATATTTT.

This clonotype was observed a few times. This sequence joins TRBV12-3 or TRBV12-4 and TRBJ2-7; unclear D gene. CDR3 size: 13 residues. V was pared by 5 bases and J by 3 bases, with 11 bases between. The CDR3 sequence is CASSPEQIYEQYF. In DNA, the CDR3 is TGTGCCAGCAGTCCGGAACAGATCTACGAGCAGTACTTC.

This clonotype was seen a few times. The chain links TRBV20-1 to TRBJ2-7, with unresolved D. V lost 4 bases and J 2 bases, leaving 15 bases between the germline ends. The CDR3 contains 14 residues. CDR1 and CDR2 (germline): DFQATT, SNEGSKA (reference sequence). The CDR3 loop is CSATPVTATYEQYF. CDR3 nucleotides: TGCAGTGCTACCCCTGTCACAGCAACCTACGAGCAGTACTTC.

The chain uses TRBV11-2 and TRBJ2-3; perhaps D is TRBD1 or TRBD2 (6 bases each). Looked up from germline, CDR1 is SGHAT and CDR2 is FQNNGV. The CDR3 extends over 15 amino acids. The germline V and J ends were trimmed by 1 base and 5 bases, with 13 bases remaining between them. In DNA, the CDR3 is TGTGCCAGCAGCTTAGGGGGGCTGACTAGAGATACGCAGTATTTT. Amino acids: CASSLGGLTRDTQYF.

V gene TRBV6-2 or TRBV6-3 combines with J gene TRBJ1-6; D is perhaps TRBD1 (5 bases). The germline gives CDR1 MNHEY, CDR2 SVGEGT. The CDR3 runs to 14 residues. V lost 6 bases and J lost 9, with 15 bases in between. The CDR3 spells CASSPGEEVSPLHF. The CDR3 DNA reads TGTGCCAGCAGCCCGGGGGAAGAAGTTTCACCCCTCCACTTT.

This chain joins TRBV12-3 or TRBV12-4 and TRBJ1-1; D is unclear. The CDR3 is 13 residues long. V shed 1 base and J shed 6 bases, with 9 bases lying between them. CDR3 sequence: CASSLGKFAEAFF. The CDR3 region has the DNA TGTGCCAGCAGTTTAGGCAAGTTTGCTGAAGCTTTCTTT.

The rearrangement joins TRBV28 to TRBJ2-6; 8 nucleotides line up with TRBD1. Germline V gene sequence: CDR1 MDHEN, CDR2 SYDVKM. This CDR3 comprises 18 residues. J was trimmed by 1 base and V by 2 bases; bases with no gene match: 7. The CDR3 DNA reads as TGTGCCAGCAGTTTACTCGGACAGGGACAGTCTGGGGCCAACGTCCTGACTTTC. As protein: CASSLLGQGQSGANVLTF.

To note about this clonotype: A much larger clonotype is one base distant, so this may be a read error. CDR3 loop: CASSLAPPRALSYNEQLF. The CDR3 region has the DNA TGCGCCAGCAGCTTGGCTCCTCCCCGGGCCCTCTCCTACAATGAGCAGTTATTC. The V gene is TRBV5-1, the J gene TRBJ2-1; D gene unclear. CDR3 length equals 18 residues. Germline CDR1 is SGHRS and CDR2 is YFSETQ.

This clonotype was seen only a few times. The CDR3 loop reads CASRLVAGGTNPYNEQFF. Here the CDR3 DNA reads TGTGCCAGCAGACTTGTAGCGGGGGGGACGAACCCCTACAATGAGCAGTTCTTC. V usage is TRBV12-3 or TRBV12-4 and J usage is TRBJ2-1; 11 positions agree with TRBD2. V was pared by 6 bases and J by 2 bases, with 12 bases of the junction left unmatched. CDR3 length: 18 amino acids.

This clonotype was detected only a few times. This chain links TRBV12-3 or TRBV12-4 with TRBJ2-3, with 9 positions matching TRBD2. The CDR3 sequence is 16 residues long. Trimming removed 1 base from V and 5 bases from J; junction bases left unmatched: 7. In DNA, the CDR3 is TGTGCCAGCAGTTTAGGTTCTAGCGGGGTTGAAGATACGCAGTATTTT. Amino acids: CASSLGSSGVEDTQYF.

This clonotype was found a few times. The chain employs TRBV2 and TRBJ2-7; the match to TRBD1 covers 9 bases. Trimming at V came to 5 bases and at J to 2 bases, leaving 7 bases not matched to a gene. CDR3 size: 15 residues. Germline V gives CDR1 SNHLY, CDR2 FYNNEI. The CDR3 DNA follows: TGTGCCAGCAGTACCGCCCGGGACAGGGCCTACGAGCAGTACTTC. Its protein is CASSTARDRAYEQYF.

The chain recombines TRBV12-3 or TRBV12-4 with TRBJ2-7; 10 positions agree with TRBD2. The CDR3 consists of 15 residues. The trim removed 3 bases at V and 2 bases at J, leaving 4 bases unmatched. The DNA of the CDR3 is TGTGCCAGCAGTTTCGCTAGCGGGGGACCCTACGAGCAGTACTTC. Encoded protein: CASSFASGGPYEQYF.

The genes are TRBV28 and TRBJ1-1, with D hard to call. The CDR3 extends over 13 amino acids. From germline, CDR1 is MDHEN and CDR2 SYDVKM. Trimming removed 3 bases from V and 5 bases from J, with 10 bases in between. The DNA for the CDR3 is TGTGCCAGCAGTTTCTCTGACCGGACTGAAGCTTTCTTT. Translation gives CASSFSDRTEAFF.

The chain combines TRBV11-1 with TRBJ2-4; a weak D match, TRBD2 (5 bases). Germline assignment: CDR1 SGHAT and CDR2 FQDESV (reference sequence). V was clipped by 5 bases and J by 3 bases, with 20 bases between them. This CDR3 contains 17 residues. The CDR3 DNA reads TGTGCCAGCAGCCGACTAAGGACCTTTAAGGACAAAAACATTCAGTACTTC. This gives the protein CASSRLRTFKDKNIQYF.

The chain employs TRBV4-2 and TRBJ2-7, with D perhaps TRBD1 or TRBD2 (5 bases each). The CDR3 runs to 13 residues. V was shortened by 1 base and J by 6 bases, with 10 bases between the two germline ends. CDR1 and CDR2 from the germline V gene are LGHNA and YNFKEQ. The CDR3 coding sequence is TGTGCCAGCAGCCAAGTTGAAGGGACCGAGCAGTACTTC. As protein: CASSQVEGTEQYF.

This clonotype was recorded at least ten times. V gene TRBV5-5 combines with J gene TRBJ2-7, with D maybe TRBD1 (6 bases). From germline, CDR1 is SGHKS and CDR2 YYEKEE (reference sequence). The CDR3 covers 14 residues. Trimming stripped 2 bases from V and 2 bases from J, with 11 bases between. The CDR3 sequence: CASSLIQGPYEQYF. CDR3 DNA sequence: TGTGCCAGCAGCTTAATACAGGGACCCTACGAGCAGTACTTC.

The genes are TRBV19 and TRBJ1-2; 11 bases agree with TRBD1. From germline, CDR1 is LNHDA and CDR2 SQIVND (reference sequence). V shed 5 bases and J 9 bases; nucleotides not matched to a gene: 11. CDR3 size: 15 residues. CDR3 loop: CASSPNPGQGDRYTF. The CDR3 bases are TGTGCCAGTAGTCCAAACCCGGGACAGGGGGATCGCTACACCTTC.

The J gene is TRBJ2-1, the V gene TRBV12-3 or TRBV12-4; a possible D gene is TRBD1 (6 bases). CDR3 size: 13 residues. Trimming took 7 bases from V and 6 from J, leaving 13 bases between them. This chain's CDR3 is CASTPGRGNEQFF. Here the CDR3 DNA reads TGTGCCAGCACCCCTGGCAGGGGCAATGAGCAGTTCTTC.

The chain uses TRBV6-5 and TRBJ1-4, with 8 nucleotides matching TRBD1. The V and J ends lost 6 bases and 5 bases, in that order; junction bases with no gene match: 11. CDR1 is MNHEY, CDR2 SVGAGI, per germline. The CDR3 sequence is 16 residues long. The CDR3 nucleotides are TGTGCCAGCAGCTATGACCAGGGGGCCCCAAATGAAAAACTGTTTTTT. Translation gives CASSYDQGAPNEKLFF.

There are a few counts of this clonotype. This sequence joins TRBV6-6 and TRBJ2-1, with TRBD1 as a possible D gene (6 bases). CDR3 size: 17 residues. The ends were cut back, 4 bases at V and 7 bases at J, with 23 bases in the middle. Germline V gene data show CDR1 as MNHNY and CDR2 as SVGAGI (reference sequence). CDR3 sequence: CASSSRVTGRGRNEQFF. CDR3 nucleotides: TGTGCCAGCAGTTCGCGCGTTACCGGCAGGGGCCGGAATGAGCAGTTCTTC.

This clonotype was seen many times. CDR3 nucleotide sequence: TGCAGCGTTGACCAGGGGGAGGGCGGCTACACCTTC. Its protein product is CSVDQGEGGYTF. This chain uses TRBV29-1 with TRBJ1-2; 7 bases match TRBD1. CDR3 length: 12 amino acids. Germline CDR1 and CDR2: SQVTM and ANQGSEA. The J segment lost 8 bases and the V segment lost 3 bases, leaving 6 bases of the junction unmatched.

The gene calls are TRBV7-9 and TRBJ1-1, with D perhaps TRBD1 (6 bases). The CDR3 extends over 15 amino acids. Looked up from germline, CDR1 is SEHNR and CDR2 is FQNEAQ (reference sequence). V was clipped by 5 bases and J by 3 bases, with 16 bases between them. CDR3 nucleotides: TGTGCCAGCAGCAAAGGGGGGCTAAAGGACACTGAAGCTTTCTTT. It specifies CASSKGGLKDTEAFF.

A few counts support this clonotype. This chain's CDR3 is CSVTHTGGPYEQYF. In DNA, the CDR3 is TGCAGCGTGACTCATACTGGGGGTCCCTACGAGCAGTACTTC. The chain has TRBV29-1 and TRBJ2-7; the D call may be TRBD1 or TRBD2 (5 bases each). Germline V gene lookup returns CDR1 SQVTM and CDR2 ANQGSEA. The V end lost 6 bases, the J end lost 2 bases, and 17 bases lay between the germline ends. The CDR3 is 14 residues long.